The 17 T cell receptor beta chains given below trace back to one sample, sequenced in a study of blood T cell repertoires in COVID-19. Measured with immunoSEQ multiplex PCR; TCRdb has only the in-frame clones, and not every one. The sample carries under 150,000 clones, approximately 86% recorded once. Sequencing was done on a sample of PBMCs or T cells enriched from blood (not recorded which). The receptors come from a woman between 45 and 65 years old who had recovered from COVID-19.

This chain links TRBV19 with TRBJ1-6, with TRBD1 matching over 8 bases. The germline gives CDR1 LNHDA, CDR2 SQIVND (reference sequence). The CDR3 loop spans 18 amino acids. Trimming took 4 bases from V and 6 from J; bases not matched to a gene: 14. CDR3 in amino acids: CASSTLSLRTGFNSPLHF. The CDR3 coding sequence is TGTGCCAGTAGTACCCTCTCGCTAAGGACAGGGTTTAATTCACCCCTCCACTTT.

The chain links TRBV2 to TRBJ1-1, with TRBD1 as a possible D gene (6 bases). CDR1 and CDR2 from the germline V gene are SNHLY and FYNNEI. CDR3 length: 14 residues. V was trimmed by 6 bases and J by 4 bases, leaving 15 bases between them. The CDR3 sequence: CASRVTTGPTEAFF. The CDR3 DNA reads TGTGCCAGCAGGGTAACCACAGGGCCCACTGAAGCTTTCTTT.

The J gene is TRBJ1-2, the V gene TRBV6-5, with 9 bases lining up with TRBD1. Germline V gene lookup returns CDR1 MNHEY and CDR2 SVGAGI. The CDR3 extends over 13 amino acids. Germline trimming cut 6 bases from V and 4 bases from J; bases unmatched to any gene: 3. The DNA for the CDR3 is TGTGCCAGCAGGGGGGACAGGGCCTATGGCTACACCTTC. Translation: CASRGDRAYGYTF.

CDR3 coding DNA: TGTGCCAGCAGTTTAGTATCGGGGGGCCGTCAGCCCCAGCATTTT. Translated, it gives CASSLVSGGRQPQHF. The chain joins TRBV28 to TRBJ1-5; perhaps TRBD1 as D (6 bases). This CDR3 contains 15 residues. The ends were cut back, 2 bases at V and 6 bases at J, with 14 bases in the middle. CDR1 is MDHEN, CDR2 SYDVKM, per germline. The full variable domain, completed using reference TRBV28 and TRBJ1-5, is DVKVTQSSRYLVKRTGEKVFLECVQDMDHENMFWYRQDPGLGLRLIYFSYDVKMKEKGDIPEGYSVSREKKERFSLILESASTNQTSMYLCASSLVSGGRQPQHFGDGTRLSIL.

The chain uses TRBV7-2 and TRBJ1-1, with D perhaps TRBD1 (6 bases). V lost 2 bases to trimming and J lost 5 bases, with 15 bases between them. The CDR3 totals 15 residues. Per germline, CDR1 SGHTA and CDR2 FQGNSA. DNA of the CDR3: TGTGCCAGCAGCTTAATCGAACAGGGAAGGACTGAAGCTTTCTTT. This encodes CASSLIEQGRTEAFF.

This clone was counted between two and nine times. The J gene is TRBJ1-2, the V gene TRBV12-3 or TRBV12-4, with no clear D. Trimming took off 3 bases at V and 7 bases at J, with 12 bases between the two ends. CDR3 length: 13 residues. The CDR3 DNA reads TGTGCCAGCAGTTTCTCGGCGGCCCCTGGCTACACCTTC. Its protein is CASSFSAAPGYTF.

The rearrangement links TRBV25-1 to TRBJ1-3; a weak D match, TRBD1 (5 bases). From germline, CDR1 is MGHDK and CDR2 SYGVNS. The CDR3 spans 16 residues. Trimming pared 3 bases from V and 1 base from J, leaving 13 bases between. The CDR3 loop reads CASSDSAGSSGNTIYF. The DNA of the CDR3 is TGTGCCAGCAGTGACTCAGCAGGGTCGTCTGGAAACACCATATATTTT.

This clone appeared a few times. The chain employs TRBV5-6 and TRBJ2-5; TRBD2 matches 7 bases. V lost 4 bases, J lost 7 bases, and 10 bases stayed unmatched. There are 14 residues in the CDR3. The germline V gene encodes CDR1 SGHDT and CDR2 YYEEEE. CDR3 DNA: TGTGCCAGCAGCAACCGGGACTGGGAGGGGACCCAGTACTTC. It translates to CASSNRDWEGTQYF.

This clone was seen only once. The chain recombines TRBV9 with TRBJ1-1; unclear D gene. The length of the CDR3 is 13 residues. The V end was cut by 0 bases, the J end by 1 base, with 4 bases between. The germline V gene has CDR1 SGDLS and CDR2 YYNGEE. CDR3: CASSVDKNTEAFF. CDR3 sequence (DNA): TGTGCCAGCAGCGTAGACAAGAACACTGAAGCTTTCTTT.

This clone appeared a single time. CDR3 amino acids: CASSLTPKTEAFF. CDR3 DNA sequence: TGTGCCAGCTCACTGACACCTAAGACTGAAGCTTTCTTT. V gene TRBV18 combines with J gene TRBJ1-1; no definite D call. The germline V gene encodes CDR1 KGHSH and CDR2 LQKENI. Trimming took off 4 bases at V and 5 bases at J, with 11 bases between the two ends. The CDR3 loop spans 13 amino acids.

V usage is TRBV12-3 or TRBV12-4 and J usage is TRBJ1-2; 9 bases match TRBD1. The junction had 8 bases not matched to a gene; V was cut back by 10 bases and J by 8 bases. The CDR3 consists of 12 residues. The CDR3 is CATGTGRRGYTF. The CDR3 nucleotides read TGTGCCACAGGGACAGGGAGACGGGGCTACACCTTC.

The chain is built from TRBV9 and TRBJ1-2; 8 positions agree with TRBD1. Looked up from germline, CDR1 is SGDLS and CDR2 is YYNGEE. CDR3 size: 15 residues. V dropped 0 bases and J dropped 3; count of bases not matched to a gene: 4. The CDR3 nucleotides are TGTGCCAGCAGCGTAGTTTCAGGGGGCGACTATGGCTACACCTTC. It encodes CASSVVSGGDYGYTF.

The rearrangement links TRBV5-6 to TRBJ1-5, with TRBD1 matching over 7 bases. Per germline, CDR1 SGHDT and CDR2 YYEEEE. CDR3 length: 18 amino acids. Germline trimming cut 4 bases from V and 4 bases from J; bases unmatched to any gene: 17. CDR3 nucleotide sequence: TGTGCCAGCAGCACCGGTGTAAGTAGCAGGGGGAAGAATCAGCCCCAGCATTTT. This translates into CASSTGVSSRGKNQPQHF.

CDR3 protein: CASSLTPAAENTGELFF. CDR3 coding DNA: TGTGCCAGCAGCTTAACCCCAGCGGCCGAGAACACCGGGGAGCTGTTTTTT. The J gene is TRBJ2-2, the V gene TRBV7-3; maybe TRBD2 (5 bases). The germline CDR1 and CDR2 sequences are SGHTA and FQGTGA. CDR3 length: 17 residues. The V end was cut by 0 bases, the J end by 1 base, with 12 bases between.

The chain recombines TRBV7-2 with TRBJ1-5, with TRBD1 matching over 7 bases. CDR3 length: 15 amino acids. The ends lost 1 base at V and 4 bases at J; junction bases unmatched: 4. Germline V lookup: CDR1 SGHTA, CDR2 FQGNSA. Here the CDR3 DNA reads TGTGCCAGCAGCTTAGGACAGGGAAATAATCAGCCCCAGCATTTT. This gives the protein CASSLGQGNNQPQHF.

This clone was found a few times. This rearrangement joins TRBV15 to TRBJ1-3; D is unclear. Trimming removed 3 bases at V and 0 bases at J, with 15 bases between. The germline V gene encodes CDR1 LNHNV and CDR2 YYDKDF (reference sequence). The CDR3 length is 17 residues. CDR3 sequence: CATSRMSTPLSGNTIYF. The DNA of the CDR3 is TGTGCCACCAGCAGGATGTCAACCCCACTCTCTGGAAACACCATATATTTT.

This chain connects TRBV9 to TRBJ2-3, with 7 bases fitting TRBD2. This CDR3 spans 16 amino acids. Losses at the gene ends were 0 bases for V and 1 base for J; bases not matched to a gene: 5. CDR1 is SGDLS, CDR2 YYNGEE, per germline. CDR3 sequence (DNA): TGTGCCAGCAGCGTAGAAGGTGGGGGGGGCACAGATACGCAGTATTTT. Translating it yields CASSVEGGGGTDTQYF.